These T cell receptor beta chains were read from a single sample in a study of blood T cell repertoires in COVID-19. TCRdb keeps only in-frame clones here, not all; method: immunoSEQ multiplex PCR. The profile shows 150,000 or so clones, over 70% of them singletons. The sequenced sample was peripheral blood. These receptors originate from a man older than 75 with acute or convalescent COVID-19. The CDR3 runs from the conserved cysteine through the conserved F or W. The D gene is left open where the match is weak. Only part of the rows carry a size: once, few, many, or a class if the clone is expanded.

D: .; size: .; V: TRBV30; J: TRBJ1-1; CDR3: CASGGANTEAFF; DNA: TGTGCCTCTGGAGGGGCGAACACTGAAGCTTTCTTT
D: TRBD2; size: .; V: TRBV3-1/TRBV3-2; J: TRBJ2-2; CDR3: CASSQAGAGTGELFF; DNA: TGTGCCAGCAGCCAGGCGGGAGCGGGGACCGGGGAGCTGTTTTTT
D: .; size: .; V: TRBV30; J: TRBJ2-1; CDR3: CAWSVRRSGPITSGSYNEQFF; DNA: TGTGCCTGGAGTGTACGCCGGAGCGGGCCTATTACGAGCGGCTCCTACAATGAGCAGTTCTTC
D: .; size: .; V: TRBV2; J: TRBJ1-4; CDR3: CASSEEAPGMGEKLFF; DNA: TGTGCCAGCAGTGAAGAGGCGCCAGGGATGGGTGAAAAACTGTTTTTT
D: TRBD2; size: .; V: TRBV2; J: TRBJ2-3; CDR3: CASSESSRGGLRTDTQYF; DNA: TGTGCCAGCAGTGAAAGTTCGCGGGGGGGCCTTCGGACAGATACGCAGTATTTT
D: TRBD1; size: .; V: TRBV4-1; J: TRBJ2-5; CDR3: CASSQAGTRGETQYF; DNA: TGCGCCAGCAGCCAGGCCGGGACCAGGGGGGAGACCCAGTACTTC
D: .; size: .; V: TRBV27; J: TRBJ1-5; CDR3: CASSFQGPNQPQHF; DNA: TGTGCCAGCAGTTTTCAGGGGCCCAATCAGCCCCAGCATTTT
D: .; size: .; V: TRBV3-1/TRBV3-2; J: TRBJ2-1; CDR3: CASSQADEQFF; DNA: TGTGCCAGCAGCCAAGCTGATGAGCAGTTCTTC
D: TRBD1; size: once; V: TRBV19; J: TRBJ1-2; CDR3: CASSIGTSWDRVVLGYTF; DNA: TGTGCCAGTAGTATTGGGACAAGCTGGGACAGGGTTGTCCTGGGCTACACCTTC
D: .; size: .; V: TRBV18; J: TRBJ2-1; CDR3: CASSPLSSVSYNEQFF; DNA: TGTGCCAGCTCACCACTTTCGTCAGTCTCCTACAATGAGCAGTTCTTC
D: TRBD1; size: once; V: TRBV7-3; J: TRBJ2-6; CDR3: CASSLSSGTGGYGANVLTF; DNA: TGTGCCAGCAGCTTATCATCCGGGACAGGGGGTTACGGGGCCAACGTCCTGACTTTC
D: TRBD2; size: once; V: TRBV28; J: TRBJ2-5; CDR3: CASSSTLAGVRETQYF; DNA: TGTGCCAGCAGTTCAACGCTAGCGGGAGTTAGGGAGACCCAGTACTTC
D: TRBD2; size: .; V: TRBV15; J: TRBJ2-1; CDR3: CATSPGLAGVKWGNEQFF; DNA: TGTGCCACCAGCCCAGGACTAGCGGGAGTTAAATGGGGGAATGAGCAGTTCTTC
D: .; size: .; V: TRBV6-5; J: TRBJ2-5; CDR3: CASSYLGQGGTQYF; DNA: TGTGCCAGCAGTTACTTGGGCCAGGGGGGGACCCAGTACTTC
D: TRBD1; size: .; V: TRBV24-1; J: TRBJ1-5; CDR3: CATGGQEGSNQLQHF; DNA: TGTGCCACCGGGGGACAGGAGGGATCAAATCAGCTCCAGCATTTT
D: TRBD1; size: .; V: TRBV28; J: TRBJ2-5; CDR3: CASNRAGLGQQETQYF; DNA: TGTGCCAGCAATAGGGCTGGATTGGGACAGCAAGAGACCCAGTACTTC
D: .; size: .; V: TRBV30; J: TRBJ1-2; CDR3: CAWSDQGEDGYTF; DNA: TGTGCCTGGAGTGACCAGGGTGAGGATGGCTACACCTTC
D: .; size: once; V: TRBV28; J: TRBJ1-2; CDR3: CASSPPGKYGYTF; DNA: TGTGCCAGCAGCCCGCCAGGGAAGTATGGCTACACCTTC
D: .; size: .; V: TRBV3-1/TRBV3-2; J: TRBJ1-4; CDR3: CASSRTATNEKLFF; DNA: TGTGCCAGCAGCCGGACAGCAACTAATGAAAAACTGTTTTTT
D: TRBD1; size: .; V: TRBV5-6; J: TRBJ2-1; CDR3: CASSLDRGPSNEQFF; DNA: TGTGCCAGCAGCCTGGACAGGGGGCCTTCCAATGAGCAGTTCTTC
D: TRBD1; size: few; V: TRBV14; J: TRBJ1-1; CDR3: CASSPVDRGTQAFF; DNA: TGTGCCAGCAGCCCTGTCGACAGGGGGACTCAAGCTTTCTTT
D: .; size: .; V: TRBV28; J: TRBJ1-3; CDR3: CASGALLIPGNTIYF; DNA: TGTGCCAGCGGGGCATTACTTATCCCTGGAAACACCATATATTTT
D: .; size: .; V: TRBV2; J: TRBJ1-1; CDR3: CASRELQTGNTEAFF; DNA: TGTGCCAGCAGGGAACTCCAGACAGGGAACACTGAAGCTTTCTTT
D: TRBD2; size: .; V: TRBV2; J: TRBJ2-3; CDR3: CASTSGGVFADTQYF; DNA: TGTGCCAGCACTAGCGGGGGGGTATTCGCAGATACGCAGTATTTT
D: .; size: .; V: TRBV3-1/TRBV3-2; J: TRBJ2-1; CDR3: CASSRTSNEQFF; DNA: TGTGCCAGCAGCCGGACTTCCAATGAGCAGTTCTTC
D: .; size: .; V: TRBV5-1; J: TRBJ2-7; CDR3: CASRYREMGSYEQYF; DNA: TGCGCCAGCAGATACAGGGAAATGGGCTCCTACGAGCAGTACTTC
D: .; size: .; V: TRBV28; J: TRBJ2-7; CDR3: CASSLWDMGGEQYF; DNA: TGTGCCAGCAGTTTATGGGACATGGGGGGCGAGCAGTACTTC
D: .; size: .; V: TRBV7-9; J: TRBJ2-4; CDR3: CASSTIRGGAKNIQYF; DNA: TGTGCCAGCAGTACCATCAGGGGAGGGGCCAAAAACATTCAGTACTTC
D: TRBD1; size: .; V: TRBV5-1; J: TRBJ2-7; CDR3: CASSLGRTGGREQYF; DNA: TGCGCCAGCAGCTTGGGTCGGACAGGGGGTAGGGAGCAGTACTTC
D: .; size: .; V: TRBV6-5; J: TRBJ1-6; CDR3: CARQWSSYNSPLHF; DNA: TGTGCCAGGCAGTGGAGCTCCTATAATTCACCCCTCCACTTT
D: .; size: .; V: TRBV5-1; J: TRBJ2-3; CDR3: CASSRNLGGQDTQYF; DNA: TGCGCCAGCAGCCGAAATCTGGGAGGTCAGGATACGCAGTATTTT
D: .; size: .; V: TRBV25-1; J: TRBJ2-7; CDR3: CASSSRGLGYEQYF; DNA: TGTGCCAGCAGTTCCCGGGGTTTGGGCTACGAGCAGTACTTC
D: .; size: .; V: TRBV5-1; J: TRBJ1-2; CDR3: CASSLGGFNYGYTF; DNA: TGCGCCAGCAGCTTGGGTGGCTTTAACTATGGCTACACCTTC
D: TRBD2; size: .; V: TRBV7-9; J: TRBJ2-7; CDR3: CASSFRLAGVYEQYF; DNA: TGTGCCAGCAGCTTCCGACTAGCGGGAGTTTACGAGCAGTACTTC
D: .; size: .; V: TRBV7-2; J: TRBJ2-7; CDR3: CASSLVGGSYEQYF; DNA: TGTGCCAGCAGCTTAGTTGGCGGGTCCTACGAGCAGTACTTC
D: TRBD1; size: few; V: TRBV29-1; J: TRBJ2-7; CDR3: CSVAGGRSSYEQYF; DNA: TGCAGCGTTGCAGGGGGCCGTAGCTCCTACGAGCAGTACTTC
D: .; size: .; V: TRBV5-1; J: TRBJ2-5; CDR3: CASSLEQGPKTQYF; DNA: TGCGCCAGCAGCTTGGAGCAGGGCCCGAAGACCCAGTACTTC
D: TRBD1; size: .; V: TRBV10-3; J: TRBJ1-2; CDR3: CAISGVNRGGYGYTF; DNA: TGTGCCATCAGTGGGGTGAACAGGGGGGGTTATGGCTACACCTTC
D: TRBD1; size: .; V: TRBV19; J: TRBJ1-6; CDR3: CASSTTGTGVNSPLHF; DNA: TGTGCCAGTAGTACCACCGGGACAGGGGTCAATTCACCCCTCCACTTT
D: .; size: once; V: TRBV28; J: TRBJ2-7; CDR3: CASSLRYEQYF; DNA: TGTGCCAGCAGTTTACGGTACGAGCAGTACTTC
D: TRBD2; size: .; V: TRBV6-5; J: TRBJ2-7; CDR3: CASSYGTSGNYEQYF; DNA: TGTGCCAGCAGTTACGGGACTAGCGGGAACTACGAGCAGTACTTC
D: TRBD2; size: many; V: TRBV27; J: TRBJ2-2; CDR3: CASSHGTSGRSANTGELFF; DNA: TGTGCCAGCAGTCACGGGACTAGCGGGAGGAGCGCGAACACCGGGGAGCTGTTTTTT
D: .; size: .; V: TRBV5-1; J: TRBJ2-1; CDR3: CASRSAGRNNEQFF; DNA: TGCGCCAGCAGGTCCGCGGGCAGAAACAATGAGCAGTTCTTC
D: .; size: .; V: TRBV9; J: TRBJ2-7; CDR3: CASSGGLTRAHEQYF; DNA: TGTGCCAGCAGCGGAGGGTTGACCAGAGCCCACGAGCAGTACTTC